A single sample gave rise to the 8 T cell receptor beta chains below, sequenced in a study of T-cell reconstitution after alpha-beta-depleted transplantation in children. The TCRbeta library incorporated unique molecular identifiers. MiXCR, applied by TCRdb to the PCR reads, yields one record per CDR3 protein. This sample has some 240,000 distinct CDR3 sequences, with 9.5% to 15% found just once. The source material was PBMCs from the stem cell graft donor, sampled from the stem cell graft. The receptors come from a human donor who donated a stem cell graft to a child with acute lymphoblastic leukemia.

This clonotype was picked up many times. This chain joins TRBV5-1 and TRBJ2-3, with TRBD1 identical over 7 bases. The CDR3 runs 16 residues. CDR1 and CDR2 (germline): SGHRS, YFSETQ. The V gene end was trimmed by 4 bases and the J gene end by 0 bases; junction bases not matched to a gene: 8. The CDR3 coding sequence is TGCGCCAGCAGCCGGACGACAGGGCGAAGCACAGATACGCAGTATTTT. Its protein product is CASSRTTGRSTDTQYF.

This clonotype was seen many times. This rearrangement joins TRBV9 to TRBJ2-1; the match to TRBD2 covers 11 bases. Germline CDR1 reads SGDLS; CDR2 reads YYNGEE. This CDR3 spans 16 amino acids. J lost 3 bases, V lost 3 bases, and 5 bases had no gene match. CDR3 sequence reads: CASSAVAGGNYNEQFF. The CDR3 nucleotides are TGTGCCAGCAGCGCTGTAGCGGGGGGGAACTACAATGAGCAGTTCTTC. Complete variable domain (other parts from reference TRBV9 and TRBJ2-1): DSGVTQTPKHLITATGQRVTLRCSPRSGDLSVYWYQQSLDQGLQFLIQYYNGEERAKGNILERFSAQQFPDLHSELNLSSLELGDSALYFCASSAVAGGNYNEQFFGPGTRLTVL.

This clonotype was seen ten or more times. The chain recombines TRBV28 with TRBJ2-7; D remains unclear. Germline V gives CDR1 MDHEN, CDR2 SYDVKM. The CDR3 length is 14 residues. Trimming stripped 4 bases from V and 2 bases from J, with 12 bases between. Here the CDR3 DNA reads TGTGCCAGCAGTTCCCGGATTCCAGCCTACGAGCAGTACTTC. It encodes CASSSRIPAYEQYF.

The sample holds many counts of this clonotype. The rearrangement uses TRBV5-1 and TRBJ1-2, with TRBD1 matching over 9 bases. The CDR3 totals 14 residues. Germline V gene sequence: CDR1 SGHRS, CDR2 YFSETQ. Germline trimming cut 4 bases from V and 6 bases from J; bases unmatched to any gene: 7. Here the CDR3 DNA reads TGCGCCAGCAGCCGCACAGGGGGCGACGATGGCTACACCTTC. As protein: CASSRTGGDDGYTF. The entire variable domain, with the rest obtained from reference TRBV5-1 and TRBJ1-2, is as follows: KAGVTQTPRYLIKTRGQQVTLSCSPISGHRSVSWYQQTPGQGLQFLFEYFSETQRNKGNFPGRFSGRQFSNSRSEMNVSTLELGDSALYLCASSRTGGDDGYTFGSGTRLTVV.

This clonotype was picked up many times. The rearrangement links TRBV29-1 to TRBJ2-2; TRBD2 aligns across 10 bases. The V segment lost 5 bases and the J segment 4 bases; nucleotides outside the gene matches: 7. Germline V lookup: CDR1 SQVTM, CDR2 ANQGSEA. This CDR3 is built from 15 residues. The CDR3 protein is CSVFRTSGLTGELFF. CDR3 DNA sequence: TGCAGCGTTTTCCGGACTAGCGGCCTCACCGGGGAGCTGTTTTTT.

The table lists this clonotype with many counts. CDR3 protein: CASSKLGYGEQYF. The CDR3 nucleotides read TGTGCCAGCAGCAAACTGGGCTATGGCGAGCAGTACTTC. The V and J genes are TRBV21-1 and TRBJ2-7. TRBV21-1 corresponds to a pseudogene. This CDR3 contains 13 residues.

This clonotype was counted ten times or more. This chain uses TRBV7-2 with TRBJ1-2, with 8 positions matching TRBD1. V trimming: 4 bases; J trimming: 2 bases; junction bases outside the gene matches: 3. Germline V gives CDR1 SGHTA, CDR2 FQGNSA. The CDR3 extends over 14 amino acids. The CDR3 nucleotides are TGTGCCAGCAGCTCAGGGGGCCTAAACTATGGCTACACCTTC. This encodes CASSSGGLNYGYTF. The full variable domain, with the rest looked up from reference TRBV7-2 and TRBJ1-2, is GAGVSQSPSNKVTEKGKDVELRCDPISGHTALYWYRQSLGQGLEFLIYFQGNSAPDKSGLPSDRFSAERTGGSVSTLTIQRTQQEDSAVYLCASSSGGLNYGYTFGSGTRLTVV.

The chain carries TRBV6-2 or TRBV6-3 and TRBJ1-1; D remains ambiguous. The CDR3 runs 11 residues. Trimming took 6 bases from V and 5 from J, leaving 7 bases between them. CDR1 and CDR2 (germline): MNHEY, SVGEGT. The CDR3 sequence is CASREGTEAFF. CDR3 in DNA: TGTGCCAGCAGGGAAGGTACTGAAGCTTTCTTT.